The next 20 T cell receptor beta chains were all read from a single sample in a study of early T cells in non-severe SARS-CoV-2 infection. MiXCR was run by TCRdb on the 5' RACE reads, yielding one entry per CDR3 protein. Seen here are under 70,000 distinct CDR3 sequences, 4% to 5.5% observed once, and the top ten hold under 6.5%. Sequenced: whole blood. These TCRs come from an adult who was a healthcare worker with PCR-confirmed SARS-CoV-2 infection or an uninfected control (not recorded which).

There are many counts of this clonotype. The gene calls are TRBV20-1 and TRBJ2-7; 9 nucleotides match TRBD1. After removal of 6 bases from V and 5 bases from J, the junction contained 14 bases not matched to a gene. CDR1 and CDR2 from the germline V gene are DFQATT and SNEGSKA (reference sequence). The CDR3 spans 15 residues. CDR3: CSAAKQGAAGNEQYF. CDR3 nucleotides: TGCAGTGCCGCGAAACAGGGGGCGGCGGGGAACGAGCAGTACTTC.

This clonotype was observed at least ten times. CDR3 DNA sequence: TGCAGTGCTACTTCGGGACGACAAAGGGATGGCTACACCTTC. Translated, it gives CSATSGRQRDGYTF. This chain connects TRBV20-1 to TRBJ1-2, with D possibly TRBD1 on 5 matching bases. The germline V gene encodes CDR1 DFQATT and CDR2 SNEGSKA (reference sequence). The CDR3 loop spans 14 amino acids. V was cut by 4 bases and J by 6 bases, with 18 bases left in between.

This clonotype was seen at least ten times. The V call is TRBV11-2, the J call TRBJ1-1, with 8 bases aligning to TRBD1. Germline CDR1 and CDR2: SGHAT and FQNNGV. The CDR3 runs to 15 residues. Unmatched junction bases numbered 6, after V lost 2 bases and J lost 4 bases. CDR3 nucleotides: TGTGCCAGCAGCTTAAGGACAGGGCAGGGCACTGAAGCTTTCTTT. Residues: CASSLRTGQGTEAFF.

This clonotype has at least ten counts. The CDR3, as DNA: TGTGCCAGCAGCTTAGTTCACGAGCAGTACTTC. Its translation: CASSLVHEQYF. The chain joins TRBV11-2 to TRBJ2-7; D uncertain. This CDR3 contains 11 residues. Germline lookup yields CDR1 SGHAT and CDR2 FQNNGV. Trimming took off 1 base at V and 5 bases at J, with 3 bases between the two ends. Looking up the rest from reference TRBV11-2 and TRBJ2-7 gives the full variable domain: EAGVAQSPRYKIIEKRQSVAFWCNPISGHATLYWYQQILGQGPKLLIQFQNNGVVDDSQLPKDRFSAERLKGVDSTLKIQPAKLEDSAVYLCASSLVHEQYFGPGTRLTVT.

The V and J genes are TRBV23-1 and TRBJ2-3; 8 nucleotides match TRBD1. TRBV23-1 is labeled an ORF, and its function is uncertain. V lost 3 bases, J lost 6 bases, and 11 bases stayed unmatched. This CDR3 spans 16 amino acids. CDR3 DNA sequence: TGCGCCAGCAGTCACCCGAGGACAGGGCCAGGCGATACGCAGTATTTT. Translation: CASSHPRTGPGDTQYF.

The chain has TRBV27 and TRBJ2-3; 13 bases align to TRBD2. Germline V gene sequence: CDR1 MNHEY, CDR2 SMNVEV (reference sequence). The V gene end was trimmed by 6 bases and the J gene end by 5 bases; junction bases not matched to a gene: 5. The CDR3 extends over 15 amino acids. CDR3 bases: TGTGCCAGCAGAGGACTAGCGGGAGAGGTAGATACGCAGTATTTT. Translated: CASRGLAGEVDTQYF.

This clonotype has ten or more counts. This chain connects TRBV6-2 or TRBV6-3 to TRBJ2-7; D may be TRBD1 (5 bases). The V end was cut by 7 bases, the J end by 4 bases, with 8 bases between. CDR3 size: 11 residues. CDR1 and CDR2 (germline): MNHEY, SVGEGT. The chain's CDR3 is CASKDIYEQYF. In DNA, the CDR3 is TGTGCCAGCAAGGACATTTACGAGCAGTACTTC.

This clonotype was counted at least ten times. The V call is TRBV19, the J call TRBJ1-5; D unclear. Trimming pared 10 bases from V and 5 bases from J, leaving 21 bases between. Germline V gene sequence: CDR1 LNHDA, CDR2 SQIVND (reference sequence). The CDR3 runs 15 residues. The CDR3 DNA is TGTGCCACCTCAGGCGTCGCTGGGTCTTATCAGCCCCAGCATTTT. Translation gives CATSGVAGSYQPQHF.

In this sample, this clonotype turned up many times. This chain links TRBV5-4 with TRBJ1-6; 10 positions agree with TRBD1. The germline gives CDR1 SGHNT, CDR2 YYREEE (reference sequence). The CDR3 is 20 residues long. With 4 bases clipped from V and 0 bases from J, the junction kept 13 bases outside the gene matches. The CDR3 reads CASSANRDRGRFSYNSPLHF. CDR3 in DNA: TGTGCCAGCAGCGCGAACCGGGACAGGGGACGGTTCTCCTATAATTCACCCCTCCACTTT.

As concerns this clonotype: Mismatch with germline at one junction end may stem from a read error. V and J are TRBV9 and TRBJ2-3; D is ambiguous. CDR3 length equals 14 residues. Germline V gives CDR1 SGDLS, CDR2 YYNGEE. CDR3 amino acids: CASSVSVVADAQYF. The CDR3 DNA is TGTGCCAGCAGCGTTAGTGTTGTTGCAGATGCGCAGTATTTT.

This clonotype was picked up a small number of times. The chain links TRBV12-3 or TRBV12-4 to TRBJ2-5, with a tentative D call TRBD1 (6 bases). The CDR3 is 15 amino acids. The V end was cut by 4 bases, the J end by 0 bases, with 12 bases between. This CDR3 is CASSWDNLYQETQYF. The CDR3, as DNA: TGTGCCAGCAGTTGGGACAACCTGTACCAAGAGACCCAGTACTTC.

In its sample, this clonotype was seen a few times. The rearrangement uses TRBV6-2 or TRBV6-3 and TRBJ1-1; unclear D gene. The CDR3 extends over 14 amino acids. In germline, CDR1 is MNHEY, CDR2 SVGEGT. V lost 0 bases and J lost 3, with 8 bases in between. CDR3 residues: CASSYSGLHTEAFF. The DNA of the CDR3 is TGTGCCAGCAGTTACTCCGGTTTACACACTGAAGCTTTCTTT.

This clonotype was recorded many times. The chain employs TRBV5-1 and TRBJ2-1, with TRBD2 matching 12 bases. Germline V gene data show CDR1 as SGHRS and CDR2 as YFSETQ. Germline trimming cut 4 bases from V and 9 bases from J; bases unmatched to any gene: 8. The CDR3 has 15 amino acids. CDR3 sequence: CASSHGLAGRAEQFF. DNA for the CDR3: TGCGCCAGCAGCCACGGACTAGCGGGACGTGCTGAGCAGTTCTTC.

This clonotype was seen at least ten times. The J gene is TRBJ1-4, the V gene TRBV12-3 or TRBV12-4, with 9 bases aligning to TRBD1. V dropped 6 bases and J dropped 6; count of bases not matched to a gene: 5. The CDR3 is 14 amino acids. Here the CDR3 reads CASRSQGADEKLFF. The CDR3 bases are TGTGCCAGCAGATCACAGGGGGCCGATGAAAAACTGTTTTTT.

The table lists this clonotype with a few counts. The V and J genes are TRBV5-1 and TRBJ2-7, with D perhaps assigned TRBD1 or TRBD2 (5 bases each). Trimming stripped 3 bases from V and 2 bases from J, with 12 bases between. Germline loops: CDR1 SGHRS, CDR2 YFSETQ. This CDR3 is built from 14 residues. The CDR3 protein is CASSSRDAAYEQYF. The CDR3 bases are TGCGCCAGCAGCTCCCGGGACGCCGCCTACGAGCAGTACTTC.

There are a few counts of this clonotype. The chain has TRBV24-1 and TRBJ2-3; 9 bases line up with TRBD1. This CDR3 has 18 amino acids. The germline gives CDR1 KGHDR, CDR2 SFDVKD. With V trimmed by 3 bases and J by 3 bases, 12 bases remained unmatched. The CDR3 reads CATSDVEGTGRGTDTQYF. The CDR3, as DNA: TGTGCCACCAGTGATGTGGAGGGGACAGGGAGGGGGACAGATACGCAGTATTTT.

This clonotype has ten or more counts. CDR3 nucleotide sequence: TGCAGCACTTCCGCTGCCGGGGACGAGCAGTACTTC. This sequence encodes CSTSAAGDEQYF. The rearrangement links TRBV29-1 to TRBJ2-7; D might be TRBD2 (5 bases). Germline lookup yields CDR1 SQVTM and CDR2 ANQGSEA. V was cut by 8 bases and J by 5 bases, with 16 bases left in between. The CDR3 spans 12 residues.

This clonotype was seen ten or more times. This sequence joins TRBV7-6 and TRBJ2-7; D is perhaps TRBD1 (5 bases). Germline lookup yields CDR1 SGHVS and CDR2 FNYEAQ. This CDR3 contains 15 residues. V was trimmed by 1 base and J by 3 bases, leaving 13 bases between them. CDR3 in amino acids: CASSLGHRNFYEQYF. CDR3 bases: TGTGCCAGCAGCTTAGGTCACAGGAATTTCTACGAGCAGTACTTC.

The chain carries TRBV20-1 and TRBJ2-4; a possible D gene is TRBD2 (6 bases). The V gene lost 6 bases and the J gene lost 8 bases, with 17 bases spanning the gap. This CDR3 has 13 amino acids. Germline V gene sequence: CDR1 DFQATT, CDR2 SNEGSKA (reference sequence). The CDR3 region is CSAGGDAGDIQYF. In DNA form, the CDR3 reads TGCAGTGCCGGCGGGGACGCAGGAGACATTCAGTACTTC.

In its sample, this clonotype was seen many times. This chain's CDR3 is CASSHWTSGLAKNIQYF. In nucleotides, the CDR3 is TGTGCCAGTAGTCACTGGACTAGCGGGTTAGCCAAAAACATTCAGTACTTC. This chain joins TRBV19 and TRBJ2-4, with 11 bases fitting TRBD2. The trim removed 5 bases at V and 0 bases at J, leaving 6 bases unmatched. The CDR3 has 17 amino acids. Germline V lookup: CDR1 LNHDA, CDR2 SQIVND (reference sequence).